These T cell receptor beta chains were read from a single sample in a study of shared clonotypes between healthy human individuals. Generated by immunoSEQ multiplex PCR, the TCRdb table keeps only in-frame clones and is missing some. The repertoire consists of 1,400,000 or so clones, with just under 99% occurring once and the leading ten covering approximately 0.38%. Sequencing was performed on naive CD4+ T cells sorted from blood. The receptors were gathered from a young man in good health. Each CDR3 is given with its conserved first and last residue. D genes are given only for firm matches. The size of a clone is reported for some rows only, either as once, few or many, or as a class for expanded clones.

CDR3 protein,CDR3 DNA,clone size,V gene,J gene,D gene
CASSRLPGTGDTFYGYTF,TGCGCCAGCAGCCGACTGCCCGGGACAGGGGATACTTTTTATGGCTACACCTTC,few,TRBV4-1,TRBJ1-2,TRBD1
CASSLEALGKNIQYF,TGTGCCAGCAGCTTAGAGGCCCTGGGCAAAAACATTCAGTACTTC,.,TRBV7-9,TRBJ2-4,.
CASSRGHGPNYEQYF,TGTGCCAGCTCACGTGGACACGGACCCAACTACGAGCAGTACTTC,once,TRBV18,TRBJ2-7,.
CASSEGGQETQYF,TGTGCCAGCAGTGAAGGCGGACAAGAGACCCAGTACTTC,.,TRBV2,TRBJ2-5,.
CASRPPGQGLEQYF,TGTGCCAGCAGACCTCCGGGACAGGGTCTCGAGCAGTACTTC,.,TRBV28,TRBJ2-7,TRBD1
CASTPGGNEAFF,TGTGCCAGTACCCCAGGGGGGAATGAAGCTTTCTTT,once,TRBV19,TRBJ1-1,TRBD1
CASSLARGLGLAGIYEQYF,TGTGCCAGCAGCTTGGCCAGGGGGCTTGGACTAGCGGGAATCTACGAGCAGTACTTC,.,TRBV5-8,TRBJ2-7,TRBD2
CASSFRTGGGQPQHF,TGTGCCAGCAGTTTTCGGACAGGGGGCGGTCAGCCCCAGCATTTT,.,TRBV28,TRBJ1-5,TRBD1
CASSLGLAGHEQYF,TGTGCCAGCAGTTTGGGACTAGCGGGACACGAGCAGTACTTC,.,TRBV28,TRBJ2-7,TRBD2
CASRRLAGGHNEQFF,TGCGCCAGCAGAAGACTAGCGGGAGGCCACAATGAGCAGTTCTTC,.,TRBV5-1,TRBJ2-1,TRBD2
CASSVGAEPYEQYF,TGTGCCAGCAGCGTAGGAGCGGAACCCTACGAGCAGTACTTC,.,TRBV9,TRBJ2-7,.
CASSEVGAGQKKHYYGYTF,TGTGCCAGCAGTGAAGTAGGAGCGGGACAGAAGAAACACTACTATGGCTACACCTTC,.,TRBV6-1,TRBJ1-2,TRBD1
CASSTGGFGNTIYF,TGTGCCAGCAGTACAGGGGGCTTTGGAAACACCATATATTTT,.,TRBV27,TRBJ1-3,TRBD1
CASSPGGRQETQYF,TGTGCCAGCAGCCCCGGGGGGCGGCAAGAGACCCAGTACTTC,.,TRBV7-6,TRBJ2-5,.
CASSWGQNTEAFF,TGCGCCAGCAGCTGGGGACAGAACACTGAAGCTTTCTTT,once,TRBV5-1,TRBJ1-1,.
CASSGETSARQETQYF,TGTGCCAGCAGCGGAGAGACTAGCGCCCGCCAAGAGACCCAGTACTTC,.,TRBV7-9,TRBJ2-5,TRBD2
CSALADNEQFF,TGCAGTGCTCTAGCTGACAATGAGCAGTTCTTC,.,TRBV20-1,TRBJ2-1,.
CASSTEVAGKTGELFF,TGTGCCAGCAGCACAGAGGTAGCGGGGAAAACCGGGGAGCTGTTTTTT,.,TRBV6-6,TRBJ2-2,TRBD2
CSVGVDEQFF,TGCAGCGTTGGGGTGGATGAGCAGTTCTTC,once,TRBV29-1,TRBJ2-1,.